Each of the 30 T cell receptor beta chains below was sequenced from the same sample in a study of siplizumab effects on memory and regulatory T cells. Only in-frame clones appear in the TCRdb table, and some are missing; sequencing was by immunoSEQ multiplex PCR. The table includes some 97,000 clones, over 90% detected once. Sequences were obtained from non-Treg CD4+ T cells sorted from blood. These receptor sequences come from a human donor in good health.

The CDR3 DNA reads as TGTGCCAGCTCACCTAGGCGGCAGACTGACACCGGGGAGCTGTTTTTT. It is translated as CASSPRRQTDTGELFF. V usage is TRBV18 and J usage is TRBJ2-2; D ambiguous. CDR1 and CDR2 (germline): KGHSH, LQKENI. The CDR3 has 16 amino acids. V gave up 3 bases and J gave up 3 bases, with 14 bases separating them.

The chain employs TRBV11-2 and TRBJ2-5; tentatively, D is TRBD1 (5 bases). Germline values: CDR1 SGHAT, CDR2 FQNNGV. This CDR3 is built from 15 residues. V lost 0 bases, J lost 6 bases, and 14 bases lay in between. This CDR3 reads CASSLDPGLVKTQYF. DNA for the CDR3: TGTGCCAGCAGCTTAGATCCAGGGCTGGTAAAGACCCAGTACTTC.

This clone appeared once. CDR3 protein: CAWCQGAGEKLFF. DNA of the CDR3: TGTGCCTGGTGTCAGGGAGCGGGTGAAAAACTGTTTTTT. This chain joins TRBV30 and TRBJ1-4; maybe TRBD1 (5 bases). This CDR3 is 13 amino acids long. The V gene lost 5 bases and the J gene lost 7 bases, with 14 bases spanning the gap. Germline values: CDR1 GTSNPN, CDR2 SVGIG (reference sequence).

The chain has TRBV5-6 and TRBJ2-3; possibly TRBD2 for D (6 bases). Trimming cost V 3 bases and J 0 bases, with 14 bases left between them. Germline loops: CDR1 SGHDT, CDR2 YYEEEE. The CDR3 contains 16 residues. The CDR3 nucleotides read TGTGCCAGCAGCTCGGGACTCGTAGGGAGCACAGATACGCAGTATTTT. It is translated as CASSSGLVGSTDTQYF.

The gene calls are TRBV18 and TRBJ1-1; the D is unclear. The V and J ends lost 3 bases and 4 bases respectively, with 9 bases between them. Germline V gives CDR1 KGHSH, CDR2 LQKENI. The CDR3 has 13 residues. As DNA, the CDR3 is TGTGCCAGCTCACCCGTCCTTTTCACTGAAGCTTTCTTT. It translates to CASSPVLFTEAFF.

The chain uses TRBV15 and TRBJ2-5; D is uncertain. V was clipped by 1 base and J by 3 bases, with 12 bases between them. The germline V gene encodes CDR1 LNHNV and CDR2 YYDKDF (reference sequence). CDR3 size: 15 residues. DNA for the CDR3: TGTGCCACCAGCAGAGCCGGAACTCCCGAAGAGACCCAGTACTTC. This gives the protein CATSRAGTPEETQYF.

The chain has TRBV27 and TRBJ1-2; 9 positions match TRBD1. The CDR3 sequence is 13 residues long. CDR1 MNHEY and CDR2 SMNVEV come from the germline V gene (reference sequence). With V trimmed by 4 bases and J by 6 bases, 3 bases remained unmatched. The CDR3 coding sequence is TGTGCCAGCAGTTATGGGACAGGGAATGGCTACACCTTC. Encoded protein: CASSYGTGNGYTF.

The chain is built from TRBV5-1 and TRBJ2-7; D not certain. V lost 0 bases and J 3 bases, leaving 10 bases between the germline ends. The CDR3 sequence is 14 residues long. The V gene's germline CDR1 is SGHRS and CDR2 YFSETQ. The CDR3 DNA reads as TGCGCCAGCAGCTTGGTGGTTAGCAGCTACGAGCAGTACTTC. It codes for CASSLVVSSYEQYF.

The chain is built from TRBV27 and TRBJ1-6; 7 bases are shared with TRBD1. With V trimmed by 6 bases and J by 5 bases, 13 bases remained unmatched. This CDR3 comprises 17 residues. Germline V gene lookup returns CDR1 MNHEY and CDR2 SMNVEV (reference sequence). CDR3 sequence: CASSPRQGSLDNSPLHF. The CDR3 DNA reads TGTGCCAGCAGCCCTAGACAGGGCAGTTTAGATAATTCACCCCTCCACTTT.

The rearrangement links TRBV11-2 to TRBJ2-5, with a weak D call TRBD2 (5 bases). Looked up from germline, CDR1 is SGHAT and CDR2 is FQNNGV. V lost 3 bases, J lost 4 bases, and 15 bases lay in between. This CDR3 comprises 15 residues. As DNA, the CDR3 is TGTGCCAGCAGCTTTGGTGAGAGGGTCGGAGAGACCCAGTACTTC. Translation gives CASSFGERVGETQYF.

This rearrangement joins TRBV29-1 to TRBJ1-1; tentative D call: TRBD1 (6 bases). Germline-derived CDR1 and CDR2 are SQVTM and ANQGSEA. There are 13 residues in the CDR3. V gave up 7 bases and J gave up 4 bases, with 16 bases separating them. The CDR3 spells CSAGYRASTEAFF. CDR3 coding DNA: TGCAGCGCAGGCTACAGGGCTTCCACTGAAGCTTTCTTT.

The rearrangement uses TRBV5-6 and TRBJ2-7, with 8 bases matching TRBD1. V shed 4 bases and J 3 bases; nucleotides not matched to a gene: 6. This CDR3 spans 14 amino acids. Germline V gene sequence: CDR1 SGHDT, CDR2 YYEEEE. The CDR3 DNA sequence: TGTGCCAGCAGCGTGACAGGGGACTTCTACGAGCAGTACTTC. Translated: CASSVTGDFYEQYF.

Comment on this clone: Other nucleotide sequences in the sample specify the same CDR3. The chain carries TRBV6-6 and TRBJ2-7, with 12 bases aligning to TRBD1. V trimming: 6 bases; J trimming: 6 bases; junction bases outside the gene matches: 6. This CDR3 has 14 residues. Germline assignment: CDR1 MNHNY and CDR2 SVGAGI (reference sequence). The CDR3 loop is CASSRDRGLSEQYF. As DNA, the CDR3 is TGTGCCAGCAGCCGGGACAGGGGGCTGAGCGAGCAGTACTTC.

CDR3 sequence (DNA): TGCAGCGTTGATGCGGCGGGAGTAGGCCGGGAGCTGTTTTTT. Its protein is CSVDAAGVGRELFF. This chain connects TRBV29-1 to TRBJ2-2; TRBD2 agrees at 7 bases. CDR3 length equals 14 residues. From germline, CDR1 is SQVTM and CDR2 ANQGSEA. With V trimmed by 3 bases and J by 9 bases, 10 bases remained unmatched.

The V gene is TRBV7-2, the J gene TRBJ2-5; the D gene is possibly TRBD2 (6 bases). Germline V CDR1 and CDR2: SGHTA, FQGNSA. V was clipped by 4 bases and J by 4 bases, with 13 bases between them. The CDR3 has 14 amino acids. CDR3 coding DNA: TGTGCCAGCAGCTCTGGGGGGAAAGTAGAGACCCAGTACTTC. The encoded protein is CASSSGGKVETQYF.

CDR3 DNA sequence: TGTGCCAGCAGGCCCGACCCAAGCGGCAGCTACGAGCAGTACTTC. It encodes CASRPDPSGSYEQYF. V gene TRBV6-5 combines with J gene TRBJ2-7; TRBD2 is a possible D gene (5 bases). Germline V gene data show CDR1 as MNHEY and CDR2 as SVGAGI. With 6 bases removed from V and 3 bases from J, the gap between germline ends came to 18 bases. This CDR3 contains 15 residues.

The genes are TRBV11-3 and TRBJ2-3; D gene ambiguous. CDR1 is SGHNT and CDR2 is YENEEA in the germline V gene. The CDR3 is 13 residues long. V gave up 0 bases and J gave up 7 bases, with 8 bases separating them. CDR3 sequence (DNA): TGTGCCAGCAGCTTAGATCTCAGGAATACGCAGTATTTT. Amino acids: CASSLDLRNTQYF.

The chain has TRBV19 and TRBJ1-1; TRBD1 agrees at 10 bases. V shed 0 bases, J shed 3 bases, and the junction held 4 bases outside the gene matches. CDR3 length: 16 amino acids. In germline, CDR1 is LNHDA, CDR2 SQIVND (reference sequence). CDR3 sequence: CASSIDSGTGDTEAFF. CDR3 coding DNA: TGTGCCAGTAGTATAGACTCCGGGACAGGGGACACTGAAGCTTTCTTT.

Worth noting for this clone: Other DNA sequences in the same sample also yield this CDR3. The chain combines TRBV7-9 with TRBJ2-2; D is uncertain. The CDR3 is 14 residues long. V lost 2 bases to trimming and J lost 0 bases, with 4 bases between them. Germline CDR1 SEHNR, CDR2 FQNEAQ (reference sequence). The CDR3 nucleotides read TGTGCCAGCAGCTTACGGTCGAACACCGGGGAGCTGTTTTTT. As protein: CASSLRSNTGELFF.

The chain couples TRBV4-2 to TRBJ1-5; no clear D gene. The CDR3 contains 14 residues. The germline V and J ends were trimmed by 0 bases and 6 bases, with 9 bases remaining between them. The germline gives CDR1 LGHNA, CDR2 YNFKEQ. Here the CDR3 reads CASSQEDSRQPQHF. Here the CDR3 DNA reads TGTGCCAGCAGCCAAGAGGACTCCCGTCAGCCCCAGCATTTT.

In DNA, the CDR3 is TGTGCCAGCAGTTACCTAGACGGTCGCAATCAGCCCCAGCATTTT. This codes for CASSYLDGRNQPQHF. The chain links TRBV6-6 to TRBJ1-5; D remains unclear. Germline-derived CDR1 and CDR2 are MNHNY and SVGAGI (reference sequence). The CDR3 runs 15 residues. V was trimmed by 2 bases and J by 2 bases, leaving 10 bases between them.

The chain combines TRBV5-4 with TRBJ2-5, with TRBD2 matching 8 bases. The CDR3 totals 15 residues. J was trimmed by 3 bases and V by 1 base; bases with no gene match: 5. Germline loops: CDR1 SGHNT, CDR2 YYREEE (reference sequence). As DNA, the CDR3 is TGTGCCAGCAGCTTGCGTCCGGGAGGGGAAGAGACCCAGTACTTC. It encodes CASSLRPGGEETQYF.

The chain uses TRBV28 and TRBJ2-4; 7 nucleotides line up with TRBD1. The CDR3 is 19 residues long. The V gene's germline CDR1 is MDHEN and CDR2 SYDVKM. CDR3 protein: CAKPPGQLALTLAKNIQYF. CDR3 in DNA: TGTGCGAAACCACCGGGACAGCTTGCCCTCACCCTAGCCAAAAACATTCAGTACTTC.

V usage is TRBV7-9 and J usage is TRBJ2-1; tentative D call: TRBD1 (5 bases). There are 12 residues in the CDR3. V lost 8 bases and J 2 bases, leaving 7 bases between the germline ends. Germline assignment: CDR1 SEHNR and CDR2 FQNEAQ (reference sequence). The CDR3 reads CASQGPYNEQFF. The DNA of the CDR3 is TGTGCCAGCCAGGGTCCCTACAATGAGCAGTTCTTC. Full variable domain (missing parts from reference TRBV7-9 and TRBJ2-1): DTGVSQNPRHKITKRGQNVTFRCDPISEHNRLYWYRQTLGQGPEFLTYFQNEAQLEKSRLLSDRFSAERPKGSFSTLEIQRTEQGDSAMYLCASQGPYNEQFFGPGTRLTVL.

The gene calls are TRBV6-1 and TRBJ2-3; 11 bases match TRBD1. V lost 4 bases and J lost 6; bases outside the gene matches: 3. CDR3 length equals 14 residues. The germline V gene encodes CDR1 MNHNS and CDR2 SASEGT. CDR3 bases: TGTGCCAGCAGTGCTCGGGACAGGGGGGATACGCAGTATTTT. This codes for CASSARDRGDTQYF.

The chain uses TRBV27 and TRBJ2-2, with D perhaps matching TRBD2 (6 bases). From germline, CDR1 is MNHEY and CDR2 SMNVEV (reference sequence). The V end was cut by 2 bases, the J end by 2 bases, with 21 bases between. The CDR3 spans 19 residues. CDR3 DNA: TGTGCCAGCAGTTTAAGGGTCTGGAGGGTCAGGGCAAACACCGGGGAGCTGTTTTTT. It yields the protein CASSLRVWRVRANTGELFF.

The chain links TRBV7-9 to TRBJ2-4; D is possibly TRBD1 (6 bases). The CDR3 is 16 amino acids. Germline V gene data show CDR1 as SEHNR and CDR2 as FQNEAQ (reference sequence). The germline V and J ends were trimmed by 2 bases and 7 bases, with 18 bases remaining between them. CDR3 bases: TGTGCCAGCAGCTTACCCGTACACAGGGCAAGCAACATTCAGTACTTC. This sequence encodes CASSLPVHRASNIQYF.

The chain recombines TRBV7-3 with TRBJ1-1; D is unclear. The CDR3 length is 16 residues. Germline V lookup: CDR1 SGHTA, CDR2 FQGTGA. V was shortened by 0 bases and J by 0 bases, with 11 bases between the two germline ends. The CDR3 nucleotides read TGTGCCAGCAGCTTAACCCCAGGCCGCCTGAACACTGAAGCTTTCTTT. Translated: CASSLTPGRLNTEAFF.

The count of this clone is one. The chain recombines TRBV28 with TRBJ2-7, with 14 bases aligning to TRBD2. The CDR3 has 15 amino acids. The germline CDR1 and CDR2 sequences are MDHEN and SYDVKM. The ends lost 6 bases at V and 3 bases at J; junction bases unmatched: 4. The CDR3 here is CASRGLAGVRYEQYF. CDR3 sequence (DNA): TGTGCCAGCAGGGGACTAGCGGGAGTCCGCTACGAGCAGTACTTC.

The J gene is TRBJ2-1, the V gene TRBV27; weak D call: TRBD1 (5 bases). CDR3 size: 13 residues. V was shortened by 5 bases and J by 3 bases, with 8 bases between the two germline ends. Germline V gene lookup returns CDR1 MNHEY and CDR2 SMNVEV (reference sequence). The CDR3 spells CASSRQRYNEQFF. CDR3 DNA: TGTGCCAGCAGTAGACAGCGCTACAATGAGCAGTTCTTC.